This TCR beta chain came from a study of beta chain features in type 1 diabetes. Background on the study: In age, gender and cell yields, patients were similar to healthy donors.

This CDR3 has 10 residues. Germline V gene data show CDR1 as SNHLY and CDR2 as FYNNEI. V was cut by 6 bases and J by 8 bases, with 7 bases left in between. The investigators reverse transcribed all of the isolated RNA, so they sequenced expressed TCRB transcripts. The data were produced by immunoSEQ multiplex PCR, yet TCRdb's version contains in-frame clones alone and is incomplete. Of about 360,000 clones in the sample, roughly 12% were seen once. Broader study findings: Type 1 diabetes patients had moderately but significantly shorter TCRB CDR3s in all four CD4+ subsets.

This clone was observed a few times. Its specificity is unknown. What was sequenced was naive CD4+ T cells from blood. The sequence derives from a woman between 18 and 30 years old with type 1 diabetes. The rearrangement joins TRBV2 to TRBJ1-2; unclear D gene. Here the CDR3 reads CASRLGGYTF. The CDR3, as DNA: TGTGCCAGCAGGCTCGGGGGCTACACCTTC.